The clone carrying this T cell receptor beta chain was detected many times. This entry is derived from a study of T cells in Graves' hyperthyroidism and ophthalmopathy. Study in general: Peripheral blood was taken when the disease was first diagnosed, before any treatment began.

RNA transcripts yielded amplified TCR beta CDR3 regions. The HTBI primer set served for first-round RT-PCR of the TCR CDR3. TCRdb re-analysed the multiplex PCR reads in MiXCR, keeping a single row per CDR3 protein. The sample has hundreds of thousands of distinct CDR3 sequences, about 20% seen once. The sequenced material came from blood. The TCR originated in a young man with Graves' ophthalmopathy.

For the CDR3, the DNA is TGTGCCACCAGTGATCCGAGGGGGGTGGAAGATACGCAGTATTTT. It encodes CATSDPRGVEDTQYF. The genes are TRBV24-1 and TRBJ2-3; D is possibly TRBD1 or TRBD2 (6 bases each). Germline V gives CDR1 KGHDR, CDR2 SFDVKD. This CDR3 comprises 15 residues. Trimming pared 3 bases from V and 5 bases from J, leaving 14 bases between.